Presented here are 16 T cell receptor beta chains from one specimen sequenced in a study of Ad26.COV2.S vaccination and SARS-CoV-2 variants. Assay used: immunoSEQ multiplex PCR; TCRdb lists only in-frame clones, some missing. The sample contains about 400,000 clones, about four fifths of which appear only once. The treatment is: roughly 18 received Ad26.COV2.S at low or high dose, single or two shots; 5 received placebo; per-sample allocation not given. Day 63 after the first vaccine or placebo injection was the time point for sampling. The material was peripheral blood, obtained in a trial of Ad26.COV2.S vaccine versus placebo. These receptors came from a person aged 18-60 years who received the Ad26.COV2.S COVID-19 vaccine or a placebo.

The V gene is TRBV29-1, the J gene TRBJ2-2; a possible D gene is TRBD1 (6 bases). V was clipped by 5 bases and J by 4 bases, with 14 bases between them. CDR1 SQVTM and CDR2 ANQGSEA come from the germline V gene. This CDR3 comprises 14 residues. The CDR3 DNA reads TGCAGCGTTATGGGGGCCGTAGCCACCGGGGAGCTGTTTTTT. Protein sequence: CSVMGAVATGELFF.

V is TRBV18 and J is TRBJ2-7; 7 bases match TRBD1. Germline values: CDR1 KGHSH, CDR2 LQKENI. This CDR3 contains 13 residues. V trimming: 3 bases; J trimming: 2 bases; junction bases outside the gene matches: 1. Written as DNA, the CDR3 is TGTGCCAGCTCACCGACAGGGCCCTACGAGCAGTACTTC. This encodes CASSPTGPYEQYF.

The CDR3 reads CASRANTEAFF. The CDR3 DNA reads TGTGCCAGCAGGGCTAACACTGAAGCTTTCTTT. J is TRBJ1-1 and V is TRBV2; D is undetermined. Per germline, CDR1 SNHLY and CDR2 FYNNEI. CDR3 length: 11 amino acids. Trimming removed 6 bases from V and 2 bases from J, with 4 bases in between.

The V gene is TRBV4-3, the J gene TRBJ2-3, with D perhaps matching TRBD2 (5 bases). Looked up from germline, CDR1 is LGHNA and CDR2 is YSLEER. V lost 0 bases to trimming and J lost 12 bases, with 13 bases between them. The CDR3 is made up of 13 amino acids. CDR3: CASSQDPADPQYF. The CDR3 DNA sequence: TGCGCCAGCAGCCAAGATCCAGCGGACCCCCAGTATTTT.

The gene calls are TRBV5-5 and TRBJ2-2, with D tentatively TRBD1 (5 bases). Trimming left V 2 bases short and J 9 bases short, with 11 bases between. In germline, CDR1 is SGHKS, CDR2 YYEKEE (reference sequence). The CDR3 consists of 13 residues. Here the CDR3 DNA reads TGTGCCAGCAGCTTTACAGGCCTCCGGGAGCTGTTTTTT. It yields the protein CASSFTGLRELFF.

V gene TRBV20-1 combines with J gene TRBJ2-1; perhaps TRBD2 as D (5 bases). Looked up from germline, CDR1 is DFQATT and CDR2 is SNEGSKA (reference sequence). V was cut by 6 bases and J by 9 bases, with 9 bases left in between. This CDR3 is 10 amino acids long. CDR3 in DNA: TGCAGTGCCACACGGGGTGAGCAGTTCTTC. Translating it yields CSATRGEQFF.

Turning to this clone: The same CDR3 can be traced to other DNA sequences in this sample. CDR3 DNA: TGCGCCAGCAGCTTGACCGGGAGCTCCTACAATGAGCAGTTCTTC. As protein: CASSLTGSSYNEQFF. This chain joins TRBV5-1 and TRBJ2-1; possibly TRBD2 for D (6 bases). The CDR3 consists of 15 residues. The ends were cut back, 1 base at V and 0 bases at J, with 8 bases in the middle. Germline CDR1 reads SGHRS; CDR2 reads YFSETQ.

The chain joins TRBV19 to TRBJ1-2; D unresolved. The germline V gene encodes CDR1 LNHDA and CDR2 SQIVND (reference sequence). V dropped 3 bases and J dropped 3 bases, with 5 bases sitting between them. CDR3 length: 12 residues. The CDR3 nucleotides are TGTGCCAGTAGTATCTCTGACTATGGCTACACCTTC. The encoded protein is CASSISDYGYTF.

The chain couples TRBV7-3 to TRBJ2-3; D tentatively fits TRBD1 or TRBD2 (5 bases each). The germline V and J ends were trimmed by 5 bases and 4 bases, with 13 bases remaining between them. The CDR3 extends over 14 amino acids. From germline, CDR1 is SGHTA and CDR2 FQGTGA. CDR3 in amino acids: CASSQTGAADTQYF. The CDR3 coding sequence is TGTGCCAGCAGCCAGACCGGGGCGGCAGATACGCAGTATTTT.

V gene TRBV27 combines with J gene TRBJ1-1; D is undetermined. CDR3 size: 15 residues. The germline gives CDR1 MNHEY, CDR2 SMNVEV (reference sequence). Trimming shortened V by 4 bases and J by 3 bases, and 15 bases separated the two germline ends. The CDR3 is CASSSPPGRHTEAFF. The CDR3 region has the DNA TGTGCCAGCAGTTCCCCTCCGGGGAGGCACACTGAAGCTTTCTTT.

J is TRBJ2-5 and V is TRBV18, with TRBD2 matching 8 bases. Germline lookup yields CDR1 KGHSH and CDR2 LQKENI. The CDR3 has 16 residues. V lost 2 bases, J lost 0 bases, and 5 bases stayed unmatched. In DNA, the CDR3 is TGTGCCAGCTCACCAAAGGTAGCGGGGTACCAAGAGACCCAGTACTTC. Translating it yields CASSPKVAGYQETQYF.

This chain links TRBV4-1 with TRBJ2-7; D perhaps matches TRBD2 (6 bases). Trimming shortened V by 1 base and J by 1 base, and 11 bases separated the two germline ends. Per germline, CDR1 MGHRA and CDR2 YSYEKL. This CDR3 comprises 15 residues. Written as DNA, the CDR3 is TGCGCCAGCAGCCAAGTACCGGGAGAGTCCTACGAGCAGTACTTC. It translates to CASSQVPGESYEQYF.

The chain joins TRBV10-3 to TRBJ1-5, with no clear D. CDR1 and CDR2 from the germline V gene are ENHRY and SYGVKD. The CDR3 is made up of 13 amino acids. V shed 3 bases and J shed 1 base, with 4 bases lying between them. The CDR3 loop is CAISDQSNQPQHF. CDR3 bases: TGTGCCATCAGTGACCAAAGCAATCAGCCCCAGCATTTT.

The genes are TRBV5-6 and TRBJ1-4, with D unresolved. Trimming cost V 7 bases and J 3 bases, with 22 bases left between them. Germline loops: CDR1 SGHDT, CDR2 YYEEEE. CDR3 length equals 17 residues. The CDR3 protein is CASYLWGSSESNEKLFF. CDR3 in DNA: TGTGCCAGCTATTTATGGGGTTCTTCTGAGTCTAATGAAAAACTGTTTTTT.

J is TRBJ2-5 and V is TRBV5-1; possible D gene TRBD2, 5 bases. V lost 4 bases and J 1 base, leaving 11 bases between the germline ends. The CDR3 runs 14 residues. The germline gives CDR1 SGHRS, CDR2 YFSETQ. This chain's CDR3 is CASSPSRGQETQYF. The CDR3 DNA reads as TGCGCCAGCAGCCCATCACGGGGCCAAGAGACCCAGTACTTC.

This chain joins TRBV5-5 and TRBJ2-5, with 7 bases fitting TRBD1. The V segment lost 4 bases and the J segment 7 bases; nucleotides outside the gene matches: 13. Germline V gene sequence: CDR1 SGHKS, CDR2 YYEKEE (reference sequence). The CDR3 is made up of 15 amino acids. The DNA for the CDR3 is TGTGCCAGCAGCGAAGCCCCGACAGGGACCGGGACCCAGTACTTC. Translation gives CASSEAPTGTGTQYF.